The text below deals with one TCR beta chain. Alongside a J-beta primer mix, a sample-barcoded 5' primer served in a second PCR lasting about 7 to 11 cycles. TCRdb ran MiXCR on the 5' RACE reads and lists one entry per CDR3 protein. The sample lists some 940,000 distinct CDR3 sequences, roughly 28% occurring once. These data belong to a study of blood T cells in healthy people across ages. The CDR3 spans 13 residues. Germline V gives CDR1 SGHRS, CDR2 YFSETQ. The V and J ends lost 3 bases and 2 bases respectively, with 9 bases between them. Separately, the same data were catalogued under a study of T cells of mothers and their children. That source notes: Whether related or unrelated, pairs show similar shaping of TCR recombination output by thymic selection.

The source is a woman between 40 and 55 years old in good health. Sequenced: blood. The chain couples TRBV5-1 to TRBJ2-7; D call uncertain. CDR3 DNA sequence: TGCGCCAGCAGCTCCACAGTTACCTACGAGCAGTACTTC. Its protein is CASSSTVTYEQYF.